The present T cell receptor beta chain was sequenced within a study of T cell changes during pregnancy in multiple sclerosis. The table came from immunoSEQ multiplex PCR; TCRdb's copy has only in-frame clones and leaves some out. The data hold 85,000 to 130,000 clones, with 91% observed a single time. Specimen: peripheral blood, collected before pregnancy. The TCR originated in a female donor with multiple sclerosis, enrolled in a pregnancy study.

The CDR3 DNA reads TGTGCCAGCAGCAACAGTCTGGGTCAGGGTGAAAAACTGTTTTTT. It specifies CASSNSLGQGEKLFF. The rearrangement joins TRBV28 to TRBJ1-4; possibly TRBD1 for D (5 bases). The V end was cut by 6 bases, the J end by 7 bases, with 18 bases between. This CDR3 spans 15 amino acids. From germline, CDR1 is MDHEN and CDR2 SYDVKM.